This T cell receptor (beta chain) appears in the sequencing data of a study of cytomegalovirus exposure and HLA in healthy donors (dated by TCRdb to the late 2010s). In terms of the full investigation: An earlier analysis of several hundred of the donors reported roughly 270 Gb of sequence data and 117 million unique TCR beta sequences from 150 million to 200 million T cells. Approximately 310 gigabases of sequencing data and approximately 92 million unique TCR sequences made up an early release that covered 640 HLA-typed donors. Of the 300 to 450 genotyped donors, approximately 83% fell in the genetic ancestry cluster associated with self-reported Caucasian donors. The study aimed to test whether signatures of past pathogen exposure could be identified by cataloging public T cell receptors. The study profiled the T cell repertoires of under 850 subjects by immunosequencing and related them to cytomegalovirus serostatus. In addition to the first cohort of approximately 670 subjects, a separate validation cohort of around 110 different subjects was used. High-throughput TCR immunosequencing, statistical association of individual TCRs with disease status, and machine learning were combined to predict cytomegalovirus infection status. In a later analysis, previously published TCR beta repertoires from 500 to 750 donors were re-analyzed and high-resolution HLA genotyping was added so that TCR occurrence patterns could be studied. In the later analysis, no new phenotypic data were used to find candidate immune exposures; instead, reliance was placed on TCR beta sequences and their occurrence across donors. In an earlier analysis of 587 of the donors, high-throughput TCR beta sequencing was used to judge whether each TCR beta V gene segment behaved as functional or pseudogenic. Donor age, sex, ethnicity and CMV serostatus were compiled together with the repertoire data. A later genetic analysis took genome-wide SNP genotypes for about 55% of the 666 donors and used that subset as a discovery cohort. Every repertoire in the discovery cohort had been generated on one and the same sequencing platform. Both class I and class II loci were covered by HLA typing, at four-digit resolution. Typing coverage differed by locus: A, B, C, DRB1 and DQB1 were typed in roughly 620-630 donors, DQA1 in 500 to 550, DPA1 in 606, and DPB1 in approximately 450. Because of strong linkage in the cohort, 5 or 6 DR-DQ haplotypes were treated as single units for association and clustering. Among around 400 genotyped donors of the cohort, an average of approximately 240,000 unique TCR beta nucleotide sequences were sequenced per donor, around a sixth of them non-productive. General conclusions and limits of the study: Because the 87-base-pair reads could not distinguish some IMGT-functional V segments, including TRBV6-2 and TRBV6-3, those segments were excluded. According to the authors, the approach could potentially be generalized to other disease states and immunological phenotypes. Presence/absence analyses assumed roughly uniform sequencing depth across donors, an assumption that may not hold. Because some donors lacked HLA typing at each locus, the association tests relied only on the typed subset. A further reported finding was that TCR beta sequences accurately predicted the HLA-A and HLA-B alleles for most subjects in the first cohort. The classifier was reported to diagnose cytomegalovirus status with high specificity and sensitivity in both the original cohort and the validation cohort. For the cohort, immune exposure information was limited to CMV serostatus. In the study, some 160 TCR beta chains were listed as associated with cytomegalovirus. A few of the identified cytomegalovirus-associated TCR beta chains were confirmed in vitro to be specific for cytomegalovirus antigens. Broadly in line with IMGT annotations, most TCR beta V segments showed up in productive rearrangements about 90% or about 30% of the time in an earlier analysis of approximately 640 of the donors. The sequencing pipeline was judged likely to have produced a cluster of highly shared sequence variants as a technical artifact. According to a later analysis, TCR association rates differed among HLA loci, with DRB1 alleles showing the most associated TCRs and HLA-C alleles showing the fewest. A later analysis reported that several top co-occurrence clusters appeared linked to parvovirus B19, influenza, CMV and Epstein-Barr virus. While some public TCRs were present in many individuals, most TCR sequences turned up only very rarely across donors. At a false discovery rate of 0.05, a later analysis linked about 17,000 TCR beta sequences to specific HLA alleles. Approximately 18 rarely observed V segments, including chromosome 9 orphons, were excluded from the earlier analysis of approximately 500 of the donors because counts were too low. A later analysis found that HLA-associated TCR beta chains were more clonally expanded and had lower generation probabilities than equally common non-associated chains. The cohort was sequenced for TCR beta chains only, and without alpha or paired-chain data the features that could be detected were limited. Most CMV-associated TCR beta chains appeared to be HLA-restricted in a later analysis, and the HLA associations seemed to be driven largely by CMV exposure. Linkage disequilibrium might explain the correlated functional status among segregating V segments, but an unknown experimental factor could not be ruled out. According to a later genetic analysis, donors in an Asian-associated ancestry cluster had fewer N-insertions in productive TCRs than the approximately 710-donor mean. A later genetic analysis associated a missense DCLRE1C variant with V-gene and J-gene trimming of TCR beta chains, and an independent cohort replicated the association. Assigning TCR associations to individual alleles was difficult when HLA alleles, especially DR and DQ, strongly co-occurred.

The germline V gene specifies SGDLS as CDR1 and YYNGEE as CDR2. V is shortened by 3 bases, J by 5 bases, and the region joining them spans 8 bases. Including the terminal cysteine and phenylalanine, the CDR3 comprises 13 residues. The read is trimmed to its CDR3 DNA, 39 bases read in frame from base 1. In regard to this clone: Its binding antigen is unknown. One base away there is no much larger clone; base qualities are not given.

The cohort consisted of 666 healthy bone marrow donors. At the time of sampling, all cohort members were nominally healthy, though unrecorded immune exposures were likely present. Of the 700 or so cohort members, around 310 had a positive CMV serostatus and about 350 had a negative one, while no CMV serostatus was recorded for the donor. Every donor gave a peripheral blood sample, and the peripheral blood mononuclear cells from that sample were used for TCR beta sequencing. The Qiagen DNeasy Blood Extraction Kit was used to extract genomic DNA from the blood cell samples. Libraries came from the immunoSEQ multiplex PCR assay. For the multiplex PCR, a mixture combining 60 forward primers for TCR Vbeta segments and 13 reverse primers for TCR Jbeta segments was used. The CDR3 region of rearranged TCR beta genes was amplified from genomic DNA with a multiplex PCR assay. On the Illumina HiSeq System, the amplified TCR beta libraries were sequenced as 87-base-pair reads. Per the authors' processing: In a later analysis, approximately 74 million unique TCR beta chains were counted across the 500 to 850 repertoires, and around 10 million of these chains were shared by at least two donors. A nearest-neighbor algorithm error-corrected the raw reads and collapsed the reads into unique sequences, merging closely related sequences to remove PCR and sequencing errors. Alignment of CDR3 sequences to IMGT reference sequences was used to assign V, D and J gene segments. For a sequence to be retained, a match of at least six nucleotides was required to both a V gene segment and a J gene segment. Rearrangements were called productive when the CDR3 lacked stop codons and stayed in frame with V and J; all others were non-productive. CDR3 was defined according to IMGT convention as the region running from the second conserved V-encoded cysteine to the conserved J-encoded phenylalanine. The earlier analysis of a few hundred of the donors excluded any sequence lacking an unambiguous match to a single V gene segment. In an earlier analysis of approximately 550 of the donors, V segments were called functional above 56.7% productive rearrangements and were called segregating when the between-donor standard deviation exceeded 5%. To diagnose cytomegalovirus status from the catalog of TCR beta chain sequences, a statistical classification framework was built. In a later analysis, V and J genes were assigned by comparing TCR nucleotide sequences against IMGT/GENE-DB human TR gene sequences. Using the TCRdist pipeline, a later analysis assigned CDR3 sequences along with most-parsimonious VDJ recombination scenarios. In a later analysis, every TCR beta chain was defined by the combination of its CDR3 amino acid sequence and its V-gene family, and reads without a unique V-gene family were dropped. In a later analysis, nearly 600 highly shared, low-generation-probability nucleotide sequences were removed to address suspected cross-contamination and a sequencing artifact. For each public chain, a later analysis derived a clonal expansion index from normalized ranks of inferred template counts within each repertoire. In a later analysis, generation probabilities were computed with a VDJ recombination model fitted to out-of-frame rearrangements, and the resulting probabilities were checked against IGoR. A later analysis scored TCR-TCR, TCR-HLA and TCR-CMV co-occurrence with hypergeometric tests, applying a repertoire-size bias correction to TCR pairs. In a later analysis, false discovery rates were estimated by permuting HLA or CMV assignments 20 times. In a later analysis, co-occurring TCRs were grouped with DBSCAN, and TCRdist sequence similarity was added when clustering was performed within HLA-allele-positive subsets. Repertoires with fewer than 30,000 or more than 120,000 public chains, plus five repertoires with anomalous nucleotide sharing, were excluded from co-occurrence clustering. The source is immuneACCESS, and TCRdb retained only in-frame sequences with V and J called. Part of the clones is not carried over; for the studies checked, unresolved V genes explain less than half of this, and the remainder is unexplained. V and J calls plus clone size are reproduced from that table; the DNA served to infer D and trimming. The sample records 150,000 to 200,000 clones, just over 70% of which are singletons. The ten top clones hold about 2.5% of the sample.

The sequence came from a human donor in good health. The chain is encoded by TRBV9 joined to TRBJ2-2, with no confidently assigned D gene. Sequencing input: PBMCs. The base sequence is TGTGCCAGCAGCGCAACCGGGACCGGGGAGCTGTTTTTT. Protein translation: CASSATGTGELFF.